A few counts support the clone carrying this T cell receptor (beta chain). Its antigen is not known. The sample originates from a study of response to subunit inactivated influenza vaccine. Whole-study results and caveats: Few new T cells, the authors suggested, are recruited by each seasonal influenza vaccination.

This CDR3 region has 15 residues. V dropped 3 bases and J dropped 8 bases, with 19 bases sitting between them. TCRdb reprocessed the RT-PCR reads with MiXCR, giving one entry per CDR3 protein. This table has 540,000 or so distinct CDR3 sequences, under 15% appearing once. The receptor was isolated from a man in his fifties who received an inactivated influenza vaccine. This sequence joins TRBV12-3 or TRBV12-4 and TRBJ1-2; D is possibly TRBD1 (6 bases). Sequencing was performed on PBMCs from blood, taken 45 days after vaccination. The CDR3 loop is CASSFGPGASWGYTF. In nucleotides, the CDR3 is TGTGCCAGCAGTTTTGGTCCGGGGGCGTCGTGGGGCTACACCTTC.